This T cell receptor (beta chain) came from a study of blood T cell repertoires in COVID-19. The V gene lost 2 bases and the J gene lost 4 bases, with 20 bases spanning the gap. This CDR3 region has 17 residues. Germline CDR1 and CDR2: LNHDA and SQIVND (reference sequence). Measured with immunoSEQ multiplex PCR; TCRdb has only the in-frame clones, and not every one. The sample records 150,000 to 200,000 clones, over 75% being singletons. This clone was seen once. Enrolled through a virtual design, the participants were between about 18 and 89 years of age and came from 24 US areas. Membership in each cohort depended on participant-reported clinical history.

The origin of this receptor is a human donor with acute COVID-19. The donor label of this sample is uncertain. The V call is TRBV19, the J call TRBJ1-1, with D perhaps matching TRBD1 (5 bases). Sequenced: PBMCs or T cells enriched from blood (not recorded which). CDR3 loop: CASSIRGTLGDRTEAFF. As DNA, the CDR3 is TGTGCCAGTAGTATACGCGGGACTCTAGGTGACCGCACTGAAGCTTTCTTT.